This T cell receptor (beta chain) derives from a study of blood T cell repertoires in COVID-19. Repertoires were generated with immunoSEQ multiplex PCR, while TCRdb's copy carries only in-frame clones and drops some. Among 250,000 to 350,000 clones listed, 86% were seen once. CDR1 KGHSH and CDR2 LQKENI come from the germline V gene. The V end was cut by 5 bases, the J end by 1 base, with 17 bases between. The CDR3 extends over 16 amino acids. The clonotype originates from a woman in her forties or fifties with acute or convalescent COVID-19. The material sequenced was peripheral blood. The chain couples TRBV18 to TRBJ1-1; D is unresolved. CDR3 loop: CASSSLASLGNTEAFF. The CDR3 coding sequence is TGTGCCAGCTCATCGCTAGCCTCCTTGGGGAACACTGAAGCTTTCTTT.